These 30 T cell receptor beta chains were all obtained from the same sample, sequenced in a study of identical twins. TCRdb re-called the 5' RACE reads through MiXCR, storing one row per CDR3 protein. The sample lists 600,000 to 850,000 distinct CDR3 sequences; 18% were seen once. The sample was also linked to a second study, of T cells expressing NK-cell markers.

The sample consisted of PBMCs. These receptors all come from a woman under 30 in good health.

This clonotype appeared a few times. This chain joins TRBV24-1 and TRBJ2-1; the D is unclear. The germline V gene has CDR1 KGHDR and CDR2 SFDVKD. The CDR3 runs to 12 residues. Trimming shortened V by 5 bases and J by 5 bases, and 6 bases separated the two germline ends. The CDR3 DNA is TGTGCCACCAGTGGTTTTGACAATGAGCAGTTCTTC. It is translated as CATSGFDNEQFF.

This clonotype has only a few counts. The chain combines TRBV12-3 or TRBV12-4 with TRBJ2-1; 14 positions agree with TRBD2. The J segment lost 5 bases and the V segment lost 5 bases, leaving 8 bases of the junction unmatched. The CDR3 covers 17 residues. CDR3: CASSPGRTSGRHNEQFF. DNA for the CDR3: TGTGCCAGCAGTCCAGGAAGGACTAGCGGGAGGCACAATGAGCAGTTCTTC.

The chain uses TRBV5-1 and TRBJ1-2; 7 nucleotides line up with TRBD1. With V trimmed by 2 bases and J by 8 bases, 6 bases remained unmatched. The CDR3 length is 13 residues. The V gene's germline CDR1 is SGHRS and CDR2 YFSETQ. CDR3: CASSLDRAWGYTF. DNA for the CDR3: TGCGCCAGCAGCTTAGACAGGGCATGGGGCTACACCTTC.

Here the CDR3 reads CSASAGISNQPQHF. In DNA form, the CDR3 reads TGCAGTGCTAGCGCGGGAATTAGCAATCAGCCCCAGCATTTT. V and J are TRBV20-1 and TRBJ1-5; no definite D call. V lost 3 bases and J lost 0, with 9 bases in between. This CDR3 has 14 amino acids. CDR1 and CDR2 (germline): DFQATT, SNEGSKA (reference sequence).

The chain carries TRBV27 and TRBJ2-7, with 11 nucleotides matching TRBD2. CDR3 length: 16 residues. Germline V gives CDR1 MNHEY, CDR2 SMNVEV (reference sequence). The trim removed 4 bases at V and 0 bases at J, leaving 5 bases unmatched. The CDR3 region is CASSSRLAGPSYEQYF. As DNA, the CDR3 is TGTGCCAGCAGTTCCCGACTAGCGGGGCCCTCCTACGAGCAGTACTTC.

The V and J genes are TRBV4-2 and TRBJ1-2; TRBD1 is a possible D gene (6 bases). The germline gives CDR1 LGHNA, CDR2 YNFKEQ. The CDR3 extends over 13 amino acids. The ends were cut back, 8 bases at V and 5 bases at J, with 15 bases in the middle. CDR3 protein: CASGGLGDYGYTF. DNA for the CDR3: TGTGCCAGCGGGGGCCTTGGGGATTATGGCTACACCTTC.

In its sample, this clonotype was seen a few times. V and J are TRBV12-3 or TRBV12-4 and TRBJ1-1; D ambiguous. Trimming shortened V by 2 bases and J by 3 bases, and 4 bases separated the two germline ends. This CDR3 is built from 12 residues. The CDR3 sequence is CASSLRYTEAFF. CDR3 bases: TGTGCCAGCAGTTTACGGTACACTGAAGCTTTCTTT.

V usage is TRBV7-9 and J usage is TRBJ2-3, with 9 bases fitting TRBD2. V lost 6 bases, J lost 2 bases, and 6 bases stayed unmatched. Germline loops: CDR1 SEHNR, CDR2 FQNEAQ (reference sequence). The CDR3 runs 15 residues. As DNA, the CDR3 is TGTGCCAGCAGATACTTAGCGGGGGTCACAGATACGCAGTATTTT. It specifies CASRYLAGVTDTQYF. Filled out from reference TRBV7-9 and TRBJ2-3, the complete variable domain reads DTGVSQNPRHKITKRGQNVTFRCDPISEHNRLYWYRQTLGQGPEFLTYFQNEAQLEKSRLLSDRFSAERPKGSFSTLEIQRTEQGDSAMYLCASRYLAGVTDTQYFGPGTRLTVL.

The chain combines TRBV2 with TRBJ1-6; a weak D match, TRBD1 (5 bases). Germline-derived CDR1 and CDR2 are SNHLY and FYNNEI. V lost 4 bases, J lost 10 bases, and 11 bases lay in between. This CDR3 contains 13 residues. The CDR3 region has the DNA TGTGCCAGCAGTGCGCAGGGTAGCTCACCCCTCCACTTT. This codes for CASSAQGSSPLHF. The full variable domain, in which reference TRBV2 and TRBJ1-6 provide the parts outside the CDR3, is EPEVTQTPSHQVTQMGQEVILRCVPISNHLYFYWYRQILGQKVEFLVSFYNNEISEKSEIFDDQFSVERPDGSNFTLKIRSTKLEDSAMYFCASSAQGSSPLHFGNGTRLTVT.

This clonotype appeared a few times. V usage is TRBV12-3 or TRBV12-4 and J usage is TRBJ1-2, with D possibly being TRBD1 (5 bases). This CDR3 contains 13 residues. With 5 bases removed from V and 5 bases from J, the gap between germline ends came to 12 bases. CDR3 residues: CASSVTDRYGYTF. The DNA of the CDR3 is TGTGCCAGCAGTGTGACAGACCGGTATGGCTACACCTTC.

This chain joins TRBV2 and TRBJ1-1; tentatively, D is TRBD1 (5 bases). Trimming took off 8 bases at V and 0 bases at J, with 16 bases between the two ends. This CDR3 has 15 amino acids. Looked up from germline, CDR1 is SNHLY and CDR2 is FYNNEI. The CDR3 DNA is TGTGCCAGCTCCCCAAGTAGGGGCCTGAACACTGAAGCTTTCTTT. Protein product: CASSPSRGLNTEAFF.

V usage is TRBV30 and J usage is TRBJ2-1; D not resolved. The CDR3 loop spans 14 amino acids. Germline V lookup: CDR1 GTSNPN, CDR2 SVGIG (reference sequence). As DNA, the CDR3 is TGTGCTTTTTCCCGACTTGTCTCCTACAATGAGCAGTTCTTC. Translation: CAFSRLVSYNEQFF.

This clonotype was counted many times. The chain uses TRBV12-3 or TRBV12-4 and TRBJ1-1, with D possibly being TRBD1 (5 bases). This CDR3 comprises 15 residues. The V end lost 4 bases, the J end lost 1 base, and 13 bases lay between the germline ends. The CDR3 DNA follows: TGTGCCAGCAGTTCTCCCCGACAGCGGAACACTGAAGCTTTCTTT. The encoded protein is CASSSPRQRNTEAFF.

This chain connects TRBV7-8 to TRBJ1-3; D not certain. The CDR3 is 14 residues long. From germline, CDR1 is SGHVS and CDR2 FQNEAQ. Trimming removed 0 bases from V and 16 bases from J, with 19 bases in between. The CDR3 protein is CASSLAAGPRPAYF. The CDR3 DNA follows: TGTGCCAGCAGCTTAGCCGCCGGTCCGCGGCCTGCGTATTTT. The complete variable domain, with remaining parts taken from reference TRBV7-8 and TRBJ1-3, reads GAGVSQSPRYKVAKRGQDVALRCDPISGHVSLFWYQQALGQGPEFLTYFQNEAQLDKSGLPSDRFFAERPEGSVSTLKIQRTQQEDSAVYLCASSLAAGPRPAYFGEGSWLTVV.

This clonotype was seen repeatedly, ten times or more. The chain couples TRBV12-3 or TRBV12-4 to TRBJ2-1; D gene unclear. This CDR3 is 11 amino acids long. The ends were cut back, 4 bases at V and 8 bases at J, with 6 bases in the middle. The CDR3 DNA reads TGTGCCAGCAGTTCTACGGATGAGCAGTTCTTC. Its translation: CASSSTDEQFF.

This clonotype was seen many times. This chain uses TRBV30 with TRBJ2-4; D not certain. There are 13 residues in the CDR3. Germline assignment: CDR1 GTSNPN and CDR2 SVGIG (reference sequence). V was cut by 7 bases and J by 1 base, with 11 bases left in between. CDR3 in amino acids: CASRKGAKNIQYF. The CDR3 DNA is TGTGCCTCCCGTAAGGGTGCCAAAAACATTCAGTACTTC.

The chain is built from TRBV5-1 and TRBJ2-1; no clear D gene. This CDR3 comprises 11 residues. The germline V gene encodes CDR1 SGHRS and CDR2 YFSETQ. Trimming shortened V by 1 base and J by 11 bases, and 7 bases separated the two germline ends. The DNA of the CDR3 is TGCGCCAGCAGCTTGAGCGTACAGCAGTTCTTC. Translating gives CASSLSVQQFF.

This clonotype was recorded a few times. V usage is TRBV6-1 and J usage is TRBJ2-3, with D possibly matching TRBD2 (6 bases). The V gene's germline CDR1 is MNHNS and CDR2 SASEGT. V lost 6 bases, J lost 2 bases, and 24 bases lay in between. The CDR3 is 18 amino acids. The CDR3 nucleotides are TGTGCCAGCAGCAGGAGGGGCCTGGAAAGGGGAGACACAGATACGCAGTATTTT. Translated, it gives CASSRRGLERGDTDTQYF.

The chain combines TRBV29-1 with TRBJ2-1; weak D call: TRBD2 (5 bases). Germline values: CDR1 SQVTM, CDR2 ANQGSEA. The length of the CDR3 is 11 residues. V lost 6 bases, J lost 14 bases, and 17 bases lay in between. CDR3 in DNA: TGCAGCGTCCGAGCGGCCCCCCTGGAGTTCTTC. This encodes CSVRAAPLEFF.

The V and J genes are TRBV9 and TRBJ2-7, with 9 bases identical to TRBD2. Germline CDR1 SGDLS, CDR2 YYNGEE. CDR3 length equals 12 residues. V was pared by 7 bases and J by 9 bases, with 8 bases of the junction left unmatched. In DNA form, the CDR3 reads TGTGCCAGCGGAGATATAGCGGGAGTGCAGTACTTC. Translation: CASGDIAGVQYF.

The DNA of the CDR3 is TGTGCCAGCAGCTTAGGATTGAGACAGGGGATAACCACAGATACGCAGTATTTT. Protein product: CASSLGLRQGITTDTQYF. The chain uses TRBV11-1 and TRBJ2-3; 8 bases fit TRBD1. J lost 2 bases, V lost 1 base, and 11 bases had no gene match. There are 18 residues in the CDR3. Looked up from germline, CDR1 is SGHAT and CDR2 is FQDESV (reference sequence).

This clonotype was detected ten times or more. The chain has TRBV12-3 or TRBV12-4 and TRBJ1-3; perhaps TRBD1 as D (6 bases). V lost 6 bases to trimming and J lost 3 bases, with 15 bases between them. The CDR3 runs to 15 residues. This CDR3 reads CASSPGTGNGNTIYF. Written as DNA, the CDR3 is TGTGCCAGCAGCCCTGGAACAGGGAATGGAAACACCATATATTTT.

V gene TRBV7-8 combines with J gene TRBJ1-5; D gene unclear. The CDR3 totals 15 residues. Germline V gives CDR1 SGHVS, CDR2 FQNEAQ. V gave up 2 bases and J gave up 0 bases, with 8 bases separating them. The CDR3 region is CASSLSDLSNQPQHF. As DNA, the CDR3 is TGTGCCAGCAGCTTATCGGATCTTAGCAATCAGCCCCAGCATTTT.

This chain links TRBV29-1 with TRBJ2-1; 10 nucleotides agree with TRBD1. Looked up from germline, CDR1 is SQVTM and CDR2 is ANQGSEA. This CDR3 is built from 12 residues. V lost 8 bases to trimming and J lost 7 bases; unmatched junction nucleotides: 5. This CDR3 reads CSIGTGVNEQFF. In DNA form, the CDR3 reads TGCAGCATCGGGACAGGGGTGAATGAGCAGTTCTTC.

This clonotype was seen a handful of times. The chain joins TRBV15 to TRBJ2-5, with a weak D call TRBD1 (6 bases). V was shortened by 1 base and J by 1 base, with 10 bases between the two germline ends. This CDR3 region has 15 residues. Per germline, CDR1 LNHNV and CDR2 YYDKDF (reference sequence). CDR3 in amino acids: CATSRAGDTQETQYF. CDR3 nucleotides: TGTGCCACCAGCAGAGCCGGGGACACCCAAGAGACCCAGTACTTC.

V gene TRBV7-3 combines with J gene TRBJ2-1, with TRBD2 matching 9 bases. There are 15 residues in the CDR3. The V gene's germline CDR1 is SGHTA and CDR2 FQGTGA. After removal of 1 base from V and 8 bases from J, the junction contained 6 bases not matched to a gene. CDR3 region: CASSLIAGVGDEQFF. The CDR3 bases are TGTGCCAGCAGCTTAATAGCGGGGGTCGGGGATGAGCAGTTCTTC. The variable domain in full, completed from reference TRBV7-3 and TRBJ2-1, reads GAGVSQTPSNKVTEKGKYVELRCDPISGHTALYWYRQSLGQGPEFLIYFQGTGAADDSGLPNDRFFAVRPEGSVSTLKIQRTERGDSAVYLCASSLIAGVGDEQFFGPGTRLTVL.

Here the CDR3 reads CASSLGTSGLATF. Written as DNA, the CDR3 is TGTGCCAGCAGTTTAGGGACAAGTGGGTTGGCCACCTTC. V gene TRBV12-3 or TRBV12-4 combines with J gene TRBJ1-2; possibly TRBD1 for D (5 bases). Trimming removed 1 base at V and 13 bases at J, with 16 bases between. The CDR3 contains 13 residues.

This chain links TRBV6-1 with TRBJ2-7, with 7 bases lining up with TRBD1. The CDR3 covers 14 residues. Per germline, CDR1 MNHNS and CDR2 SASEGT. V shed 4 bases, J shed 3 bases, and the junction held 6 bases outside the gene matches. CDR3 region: CASSGPGQIYEQYF. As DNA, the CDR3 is TGTGCCAGCAGTGGCCCGGGACAGATCTACGAGCAGTACTTC.

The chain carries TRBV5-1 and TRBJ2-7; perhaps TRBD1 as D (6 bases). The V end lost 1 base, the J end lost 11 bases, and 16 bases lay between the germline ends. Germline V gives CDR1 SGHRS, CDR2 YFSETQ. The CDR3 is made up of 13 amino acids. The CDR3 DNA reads TGCGCCAGCAGCTTGTCTCCGACAGGTGGAGAGTACTTC. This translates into CASSLSPTGGEYF.

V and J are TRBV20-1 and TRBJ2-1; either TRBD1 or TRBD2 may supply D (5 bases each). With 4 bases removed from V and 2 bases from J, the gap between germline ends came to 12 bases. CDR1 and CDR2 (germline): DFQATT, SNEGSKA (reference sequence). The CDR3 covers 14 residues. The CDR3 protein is CSAMLSGPYNEQFF. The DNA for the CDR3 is TGCAGTGCTATGTTGTCGGGACCCTACAATGAGCAGTTCTTC.